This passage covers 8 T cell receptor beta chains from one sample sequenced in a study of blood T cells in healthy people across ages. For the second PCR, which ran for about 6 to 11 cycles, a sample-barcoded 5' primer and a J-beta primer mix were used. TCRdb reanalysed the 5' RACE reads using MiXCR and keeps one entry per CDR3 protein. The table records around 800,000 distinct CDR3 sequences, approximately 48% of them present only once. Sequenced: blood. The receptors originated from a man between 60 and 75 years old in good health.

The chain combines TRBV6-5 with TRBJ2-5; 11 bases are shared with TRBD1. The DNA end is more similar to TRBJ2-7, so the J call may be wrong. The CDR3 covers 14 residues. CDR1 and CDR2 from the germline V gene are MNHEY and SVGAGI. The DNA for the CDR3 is TGTGCCAGCACTAGACCGGGACAGGGGGGCGAGCAGTACTTC. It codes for CASTRPGQGGEQYF.

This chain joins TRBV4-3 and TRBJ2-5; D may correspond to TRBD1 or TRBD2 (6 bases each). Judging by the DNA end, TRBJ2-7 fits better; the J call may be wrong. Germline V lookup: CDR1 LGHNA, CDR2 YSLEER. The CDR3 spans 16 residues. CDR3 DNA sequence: TGCGCCAGCAGCCATGATACCTTCGGGGGCACGGACGAGCAGTACTTC. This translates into CASSHDTFGGTDEQYF.

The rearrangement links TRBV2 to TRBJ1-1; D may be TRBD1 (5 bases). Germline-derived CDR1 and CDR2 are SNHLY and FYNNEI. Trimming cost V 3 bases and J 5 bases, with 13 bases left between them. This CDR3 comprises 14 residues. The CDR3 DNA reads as TGTGCCAGCAGTGACCTTGGGGGGAGGACTGAAGCTTTCTTT. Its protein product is CASSDLGGRTEAFF.

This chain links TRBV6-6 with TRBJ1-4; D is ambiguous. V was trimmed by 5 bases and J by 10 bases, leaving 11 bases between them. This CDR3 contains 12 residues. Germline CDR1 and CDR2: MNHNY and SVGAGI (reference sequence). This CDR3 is CASSNQDGKLFF. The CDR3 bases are TGTGCCAGCAGTAACCAGGACGGAAAACTGTTTTTT.

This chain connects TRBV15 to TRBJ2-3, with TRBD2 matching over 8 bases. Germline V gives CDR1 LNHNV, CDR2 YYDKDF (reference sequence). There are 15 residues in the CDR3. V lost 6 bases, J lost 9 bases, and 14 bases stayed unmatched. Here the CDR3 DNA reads TGTGCCACCAGTATTAGCGGGGCTTCTTCCAACACGCAGTATTTT. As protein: CATSISGASSNTQYF.

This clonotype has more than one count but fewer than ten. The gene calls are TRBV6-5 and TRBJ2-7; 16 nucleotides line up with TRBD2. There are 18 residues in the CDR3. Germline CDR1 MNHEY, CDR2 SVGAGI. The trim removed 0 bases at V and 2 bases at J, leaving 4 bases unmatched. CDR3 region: CASSYSGLAGGTTYEQYF. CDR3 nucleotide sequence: TGTGCCAGCAGTTACTCGGGACTAGCGGGGGGGACTACCTACGAGCAGTACTTC.

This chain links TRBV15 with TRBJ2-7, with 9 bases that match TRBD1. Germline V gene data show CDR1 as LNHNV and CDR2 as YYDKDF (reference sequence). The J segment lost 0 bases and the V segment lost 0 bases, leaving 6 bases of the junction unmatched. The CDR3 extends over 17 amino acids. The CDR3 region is CATSRDRMGQGSYEQYF. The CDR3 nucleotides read TGTGCCACCAGCAGAGATCGAATGGGACAGGGCTCCTACGAGCAGTACTTC.

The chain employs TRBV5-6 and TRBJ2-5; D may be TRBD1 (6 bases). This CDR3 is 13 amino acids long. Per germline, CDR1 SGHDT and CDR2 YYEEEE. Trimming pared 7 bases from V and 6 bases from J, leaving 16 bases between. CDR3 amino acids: CASSGAGEKTQYF. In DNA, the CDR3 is TGTGCCAGCTCCGGAGCAGGGGAGAAGACCCAGTACTTC.